The present T cell receptor (beta chain) was sequenced within a study of beta chain features in type 1 diabetes. V lost 4 bases to trimming and J lost 4 bases; unmatched junction nucleotides: 8. This CDR3 spans 16 amino acids. Germline CDR1 is SGHNT and CDR2 is YYREEE (reference sequence). Reverse transcription of all isolated RNA meant that expressed TCRB transcripts were sequenced. TCRdb keeps only in-frame clones here, not all; method: immunoSEQ multiplex PCR. The table records fewer than 400,000 clones, around 7.6% of them present only once. The rearrangement uses TRBV5-4 and TRBJ2-1; TRBD2 matches at 10 bases. Sequenced sample: central memory CD4+ T cells from blood. The receptor was isolated from a woman aged 18-29 years in good health. The CDR3 sequence: CASSPSGRRSYNEQFF. The CDR3 nucleotides read TGTGCCAGCAGCCCTAGCGGGAGAAGAAGTTACAATGAGCAGTTCTTC.